These 7 T cell receptor beta chains share one sample of origin, sequenced in a study of blood T cell repertoires in COVID-19. Sequencing used immunoSEQ multiplex PCR; TCRdb keeps in-frame clones, though not all of them. The sample consists of roughly 81,000 clones, about nine tenths of them appearing once. The specimen sequenced was peripheral blood. These receptors all come from a man aged 70 or older with active or convalescent COVID-19.

The chain joins TRBV11-3 to TRBJ2-5, with a possible D match to TRBD1 (6 bases). Per the germline V gene, CDR1 is SGHNT and CDR2 is YENEEA. The CDR3 loop spans 14 amino acids. V dropped 5 bases and J dropped 3 bases, with 13 bases sitting between them. The CDR3 here is CASSPDRREETQYF. CDR3 in DNA: TGTGCCAGCAGCCCCGACAGGAGAGAAGAGACCCAGTACTTC.

The chain uses TRBV7-8 and TRBJ2-5, with a possible D match to TRBD2 (6 bases). The germline V gene encodes CDR1 SGHVS and CDR2 FQNEAQ. The CDR3 has 13 amino acids. V was trimmed by 3 bases and J by 2 bases, leaving 7 bases between them. The CDR3 loop is CASSFGGQETQYF. The CDR3 bases are TGTGCCAGCAGCTTCGGAGGGCAAGAGACCCAGTACTTC.

The CDR3 DNA reads TGTGCCTGGAGTGTAATAGGAAACAGATACTATGGCTACACCTTC. Its translation is CAWSVIGNRYYGYTF. The genes are TRBV30 and TRBJ1-2, with unresolved D. The CDR3 covers 15 residues. In germline, CDR1 is GTSNPN, CDR2 SVGIG (reference sequence). Between the trimmed V and J ends, which lost 0 bases and 3 bases, there was a span of 14 bases. The full variable domain, in which reference TRBV30 and TRBJ1-2 provide the parts outside the CDR3, is SQTIHQWPATLVQPVGSPLSLECTVEGTSNPNLYWYRQAAGRGLQLLFYSVGIGQISSEVPQNLSASRPQDRQFILSSKKLLLSDSGFYLCAWSVIGNRYYGYTFGSGTRLTVV.

The chain has TRBV5-4 and TRBJ1-2; D possibly corresponds to TRBD1 (5 bases). Trimming took off 0 bases at V and 6 bases at J, with 12 bases between the two ends. The germline CDR1 and CDR2 sequences are SGHNT and YYREEE (reference sequence). The CDR3 is 14 residues long. The CDR3: CASSLARRGNGYTF. CDR3 sequence (DNA): TGTGCCAGCAGCTTGGCCCGGAGGGGCAATGGCTACACCTTC.

V gene TRBV4-1 combines with J gene TRBJ2-7; D unresolved. Germline CDR1 reads MGHRA; CDR2 reads YSYEKL. V lost 1 base to trimming and J lost 2 bases, with 12 bases between them. The CDR3 has 15 amino acids. The CDR3 nucleotides read TGCGCCAGCAGCCAAGTAGGCGGATTTACCTACGAGCAGTACTTC. Protein product: CASSQVGGFTYEQYF.

This clone came up once. V usage is TRBV29-1 and J usage is TRBJ1-1, with a possible D match to TRBD1 (5 bases). V lost 6 bases and J 2 bases, leaving 16 bases between the germline ends. Germline V CDR1 and CDR2: SQVTM, ANQGSEA. CDR3 size: 14 residues. The CDR3 DNA is TGCAGCGTCCGGACACGAAGTACAAACACTGAAGCTTTCTTT. This encodes CSVRTRSTNTEAFF.

The CDR3 DNA reads TGTGCCAGCACCTCAAGCGGCAGGGGGAATTCACCCCTCCACTTT. Its protein is CASTSSGRGNSPLHF. The chain is built from TRBV6-5 and TRBJ1-6; TRBD1 matches at 7 bases. The ends lost 7 bases at V and 7 bases at J; junction bases unmatched: 10. The CDR3 is made up of 15 amino acids. The germline CDR1 and CDR2 sequences are MNHEY and SVGAGI.